This is a list of T cell receptor beta chains from one sample in a study of STAT5B mutations in CD4+ large granular lymphocyte leukemia. Profiling relied on immunoSEQ multiplex PCR, and the TCRdb table lists in-frame clones only, not all of them. The sample carries tens of thousands of clones, approximately 90% recorded once. Sample: CD4+ T cells from blood buffy coats. These receptor sequences come from a human donor in good health. CDR3s leave out the opening cysteine and the closing phenylalanine or tryptophan. Fields, in order: V gene, J gene, CDR3 protein.

TRBV6-6,TRBJ1-5,ASSQGAASNQPQH
TRBV27,TRBJ2-5,ASSSGQGHGETQY
TRBV19,TRBJ2-7,ASSIQGQGATYEQY
TRBV5-1,TRBJ2-5,ASSPSVEETQY
TRBV29-1,TRBJ2-2,SVGQGQGATGELF
TRBV7-2,TRBJ1-2,ASSPGTGRGYT
TRBV19,TRBJ2-7,ASSIRRDEQY
TRBV7-2,TRBJ2-1,ASSITSASYNEQF
TRBV11-3,TRBJ1-2,ASSLSVYGYT
TRBV30,TRBJ1-1,AWGGPRVTF
TRBV7-2,TRBJ2-7,ASSSSGITYEQY
TRBV11-2,TRBJ1-2,ASSLGAIYYGYT
TRBV5-1,TRBJ2-3,ASSLGQYTDTQY
TRBV10-3,TRBJ2-6,AISENPTSAGSGANVLT
TRBV18,TRBJ2-7,ASSPTWEQY